Each of the 29 T cell receptor beta chains below was sequenced from the same sample in a study of cytomegalovirus exposure and HLA in healthy donors. PCR primers comprised 60 Vbeta and 13 Jbeta primers. Data came from immunoSEQ multiplex PCR; TCRdb stores just in-frame clones and leaves some out. Among 120,000 or so clones listed, 83% were seen once. Material for sequencing was PBMCs. The receptors originated from a middle-aged woman in good health and CMV-seropositive.

This clone has more than one count but fewer than ten. CDR3 residues: CASSARESSGNTIYF. The CDR3, as DNA: TGTGCCAGCAGCGCAAGAGAGAGCTCTGGAAACACCATATATTTT. The rearrangement links TRBV11-2 to TRBJ1-3; D remains ambiguous. The V end lost 5 bases, the J end lost 0 bases, and 11 bases lay between the germline ends. CDR3 length: 15 amino acids. Germline lookup yields CDR1 SGHAT and CDR2 FQNNGV.

The CDR3 nucleotides are TGTGCCAGTAGTATAGTGGAGGGTAAGGGCACTGAAGCTTTCTTT. Its translation: CASSIVEGKGTEAFF. The rearrangement uses TRBV19 and TRBJ1-1; no clear D gene. V lost 1 base and J lost 4, with 13 bases in between. The CDR3 spans 15 residues. Germline V CDR1 and CDR2: LNHDA, SQIVND (reference sequence). Drawing the rest from reference TRBV19 and TRBJ1-1, the complete variable domain is DGGITQSPKYLFRKEGQNVTLSCEQNLNHDAMYWYRQDPGQGLRLIYYSQIVNDFQKGDIAEGYSVSREKKESFPLTVTSAQKNPTAFYLCASSIVEGKGTEAFFGQGTRLTVV.

The gene calls are TRBV19 and TRBJ1-2, with TRBD1 matching 8 bases. The junction had 6 bases not matched to a gene; V was cut back by 8 bases and J by 4 bases. In germline, CDR1 is LNHDA, CDR2 SQIVND (reference sequence). The CDR3 covers 13 residues. The CDR3 spells CASLGQGPYGYTF. For the CDR3, the DNA is TGTGCCAGTTTAGGACAGGGACCCTATGGCTACACCTTC. The full variable domain, its missing parts supplied by reference TRBV19 and TRBJ1-2, is DGGITQSPKYLFRKEGQNVTLSCEQNLNHDAMYWYRQDPGQGLRLIYYSQIVNDFQKGDIAEGYSVSREKKESFPLTVTSAQKNPTAFYLCASLGQGPYGYTFGSGTRLTVV.

V is TRBV10-1 and J is TRBJ2-1, with D maybe TRBD2 (6 bases). In germline, CDR1 is WNHNN, CDR2 SYGVQD (reference sequence). The V and J ends lost 3 bases and 8 bases respectively, with 17 bases between them. CDR3 length equals 15 residues. The CDR3 is CASSDNPGVADEQFF. The CDR3, as DNA: TGCGCCAGCAGTGATAATCCGGGAGTGGCGGATGAGCAGTTCTTC.

The V and J genes are TRBV4-1 and TRBJ2-7; D gene ambiguous. In germline, CDR1 is MGHRA, CDR2 YSYEKL. This CDR3 has 14 amino acids. Deletions cut 5 bases from V and 3 bases from J, with 14 bases between. The CDR3 loop reads CASSTRLGVYEQYF. The CDR3 DNA follows: TGCGCCAGCAGCACCCGATTAGGAGTCTACGAGCAGTACTTC.

This clone was observed once. The CDR3 DNA follows: TGTGCCAGCAGCCCAGAGGACTACCTTAACACTGAAGCTTTCTTT. It encodes CASSPEDYLNTEAFF. V is TRBV11-1 and J is TRBJ1-1; D not certain. V lost 5 bases and J lost 2, with 15 bases in between. The CDR3 is made up of 15 amino acids. The germline V gene encodes CDR1 SGHAT and CDR2 FQDESV (reference sequence).

A single count supports this clone. CDR3 coding DNA: TGTGCCAGCAATGGGGCATACGACGGAACCAATGAGCAGTTCTTC. This codes for CASNGAYDGTNEQFF. V gene TRBV28 combines with J gene TRBJ2-1, with D possibly matching TRBD1 (5 bases). The CDR3 spans 15 residues. V was pared by 7 bases and J by 6 bases, with 19 bases between. Germline CDR1 and CDR2: MDHEN and SYDVKM.

This clone was seen once. The J gene is TRBJ2-3, the V gene TRBV5-5; D ambiguous. Germline loops: CDR1 SGHKS, CDR2 YYEKEE (reference sequence). The CDR3 is made up of 12 amino acids. Between the trimmed V and J ends, which lost 5 bases and 2 bases, there was a span of 6 bases. The CDR3 DNA sequence: TGTGCCAGCAGTATCTCCACAGATACGCAGTATTTT. Its translation is CASSISTDTQYF.

The rearrangement links TRBV6-5 to TRBJ2-3; D is perhaps TRBD1 (5 bases). V was trimmed by 6 bases and J by 13 bases, leaving 8 bases between them. The CDR3 runs 9 residues. From germline, CDR1 is MNHEY and CDR2 SVGAGI. The CDR3 spells CASSAREYF. For the CDR3, the DNA is TGTGCCAGCAGCGCCAGGGAGTATTTT.

The CDR3 region is CASSLAQRAYEQYF. The CDR3 nucleotides are TGTGCCAGCAGCTTAGCTCAGCGGGCCTACGAGCAGTACTTC. V gene TRBV7-9 combines with J gene TRBJ2-7, with D perhaps matching TRBD2 (6 bases). V was trimmed by 0 bases and J by 2 bases, leaving 8 bases between them. The CDR3 length is 14 residues. Germline-derived CDR1 and CDR2 are SEHNR and FQNEAQ (reference sequence).

V and J are TRBV28 and TRBJ1-3; TRBD1 is a possible D gene (5 bases). This CDR3 is 15 amino acids long. V shed 8 bases and J shed 0 bases, with 14 bases lying between them. Germline V gene lookup returns CDR1 MDHEN and CDR2 SYDVKM. The chain's CDR3 is CASGTPRNSGNTIYF. CDR3 coding DNA: TGTGCCAGCGGGACTCCTCGTAACTCTGGAAACACCATATATTTT.

The gene calls are TRBV19 and TRBJ2-1; the D gene is possibly TRBD1 (6 bases). Trimming took 7 bases from V and 3 from J, leaving 13 bases between them. Per the germline V gene, CDR1 is LNHDA and CDR2 is SQIVND (reference sequence). The length of the CDR3 is 14 residues. The DNA of the CDR3 is TGTGCCAGTACCCCGGACAGAGACTACAATGAGCAGTTCTTC. Translated: CASTPDRDYNEQFF.

V gene TRBV5-1 combines with J gene TRBJ1-6; tentative D call: TRBD1 (6 bases). The CDR3 runs 15 residues. Trimming cost V 4 bases and J 8 bases, with 16 bases left between them. Germline V CDR1 and CDR2: SGHRS, YFSETQ. CDR3 bases: TGCGCCAGCAGCCCGCGGCAGGGGCTGGATTCACCCCTCCACTTT. It is translated as CASSPRQGLDSPLHF.

The chain recombines TRBV25-1 with TRBJ2-1; TRBD2 might be the D (6 bases). In germline, CDR1 is MGHDK, CDR2 SYGVNS. This CDR3 region has 12 residues. The V gene lost 6 bases and the J gene lost 4 bases, with 7 bases spanning the gap. The CDR3 loop reads CASRRGYNEQFF. DNA for the CDR3: TGTGCCAGCAGGCGGGGTTACAATGAGCAGTTCTTC.

A word on this clone: Other nucleotide sequences from this sample produce the same CDR3. CDR3 amino acids: CASSSTGGFGNTIYF. The CDR3 DNA reads TGTGCCAGCAGTTCGACAGGGGGCTTTGGAAACACCATATATTTT. The chain recombines TRBV28 with TRBJ1-3; TRBD1 agrees at 10 bases. CDR1 is MDHEN and CDR2 is SYDVKM in the germline V gene. The CDR3 runs 15 residues. The V and J ends lost 4 bases and 3 bases, in that order; junction bases with no gene match: 3.

As concerns this clone: Other nucleotide sequences from this sample produce the same CDR3. The chain has TRBV6-1 and TRBJ1-5, with TRBD1 matching 9 bases. There are 17 residues in the CDR3. The ends lost 4 bases at V and 2 bases at J; junction bases unmatched: 9. Germline V gene sequence: CDR1 MNHNS, CDR2 SASEGT. CDR3 sequence reads: CASSVRDRVIGNQPQHF. As DNA, the CDR3 is TGTGCCAGCAGTGTCCGGGACAGGGTCATAGGCAATCAGCCCCAGCATTTT.

The chain joins TRBV6-5 to TRBJ2-7; D might be TRBD1 (6 bases). CDR3 length equals 13 residues. Germline CDR1 and CDR2: MNHEY and SVGAGI. V lost 5 bases and J lost 4, with 12 bases in between. CDR3 sequence: CASSHMDSYEQYF. The CDR3 DNA reads TGTGCCAGCAGTCACATGGACAGTTACGAGCAGTACTTC.

This rearrangement joins TRBV7-8 to TRBJ2-5; 7 positions agree with TRBD1. Germline assignment: CDR1 SGHVS and CDR2 FQNEAQ. This CDR3 spans 14 amino acids. V lost 5 bases and J lost 8; bases outside the gene matches: 11. CDR3 DNA sequence: TGTGCCAGCAGCCCCGGACAGGCTTGGGGAACCCAGTACTTC. It yields the protein CASSPGQAWGTQYF.

V gene TRBV19 combines with J gene TRBJ1-5; D is ambiguous. Germline loops: CDR1 LNHDA, CDR2 SQIVND (reference sequence). Trimming left V 1 base short and J 0 bases short, with 7 bases between. The CDR3 is 15 residues long. For the CDR3, the DNA is TGTGCCAGTAGTATAGGGGCGTATAGCAATCAGCCCCAGCATTTT. Translating it yields CASSIGAYSNQPQHF.

V usage is TRBV7-8 and J usage is TRBJ2-2; D not certain. This CDR3 spans 14 amino acids. V lost 2 bases, J lost 6 bases, and 10 bases lay in between. CDR1 is SGHVS and CDR2 is FQNEAQ in the germline V gene. CDR3 bases: TGTGCCAGCAGCTTAAATGGTAGCCCCGGGGAGCTGTTTTTT. This sequence encodes CASSLNGSPGELFF.

This clone was seen a handful of times. V gene TRBV4-2 combines with J gene TRBJ1-2, with 9 nucleotides matching TRBD1. The length of the CDR3 is 16 residues. With 3 bases clipped from V and 3 bases from J, the junction kept 8 bases outside the gene matches. Germline assignment: CDR1 LGHNA and CDR2 YNFKEQ. The DNA of the CDR3 is TGTGCCAGCAGCCAGGAAATGGGGGACAGGGACTATGGCTACACCTTC. Its translation: CASSQEMGDRDYGYTF.

V usage is TRBV9 and J usage is TRBJ2-3; perhaps TRBD2 as D (5 bases). Germline CDR1 is SGDLS and CDR2 is YYNGEE. Trimming cost V 2 bases and J 0 bases, with 10 bases left between them. The CDR3 is 15 amino acids. The CDR3 region has the DNA TGTGCCAGCAGCGTTACTAGAATGAGCACAGATACGCAGTATTTT. Residues: CASSVTRMSTDTQYF.

This sequence joins TRBV5-1 and TRBJ1-4, with a tentative D call TRBD1 (5 bases). CDR1 is SGHRS, CDR2 YFSETQ, per germline. CDR3 length: 14 residues. Trimming took 1 base from V and 8 from J, leaving 12 bases between them. Here the CDR3 DNA reads TGCGCCAGCAGCTTGATTACCGGGGGGGAAAAACTGTTTTTT. Amino acids: CASSLITGGEKLFF.

This clone was recorded once. V gene TRBV6-1 combines with J gene TRBJ2-6; 8 bases fit TRBD1. J was trimmed by 0 bases and V by 2 bases; bases with no gene match: 3. The CDR3 is 17 residues long. Per germline, CDR1 MNHNS and CDR2 SASEGT. The CDR3 sequence: CASSESGGRSGANVLTF. The CDR3 DNA sequence: TGTGCCAGCAGTGAATCAGGGGGCCGCTCTGGGGCCAACGTCCTGACTTTC.

The chain employs TRBV6-5 and TRBJ1-3; unclear D gene. Germline assignment: CDR1 MNHEY and CDR2 SVGAGI. This CDR3 has 15 amino acids. The V end was cut by 0 bases, the J end by 0 bases, with 6 bases between. The CDR3 loop reads CASSYSLFSGNTIYF. For the CDR3, the DNA is TGTGCCAGCAGTTACTCTCTCTTCTCTGGAAACACCATATATTTT.

The rearrangement joins TRBV23-1 to TRBJ2-7; the D gene is possibly TRBD2 (6 bases). TRBV23-1 is assigned to the ORF class and has an uncertain function. CDR3 length: 14 residues. Trimming stripped 8 bases from V and 3 bases from J, with 17 bases between. CDR3 in amino acids: CASRMGRPHYEQYF. CDR3 coding DNA: TGCGCCAGCCGGATGGGGAGGCCCCACTACGAGCAGTACTTC.

CDR3 DNA: TGTGCCAGCAGTTACGAAGCGGGACAAAGGACTGAAAAACTGTTTTTT. Residues: CASSYEAGQRTEKLFF. The genes are TRBV6-5 and TRBJ1-4; the D gene is possibly TRBD1 (6 bases). CDR1 and CDR2 (germline): MNHEY, SVGAGI. The CDR3 is 16 residues long. The V and J ends lost 2 bases and 7 bases respectively, with 17 bases between them.

A note on this clone: One junction end does not reproduce the germline sequence, and a read error may be involved. This chain joins TRBV7-9 and TRBJ1-5, with D tentatively TRBD1 (5 bases). Germline V CDR1 and CDR2: SEHNR, FQNEAQ (reference sequence). The CDR3 totals 16 residues. The CDR3 protein is CSSSQGSVDSNQPQHF. DNA for the CDR3: TGTTCCAGCAGCCAGGGTTCAGTAGATAGCAATCAGCCCCAGCATTTT.

As DNA, the CDR3 is TGTGCCTGGAGTGACCACCACGGGGAACGGGCCTATGGCTACACCTTC. It yields the protein CAWSDHHGERAYGYTF. The chain uses TRBV30 and TRBJ1-2, with D unresolved. Germline V CDR1 and CDR2: GTSNPN, SVGIG (reference sequence). V was clipped by 1 base and J by 4 bases, with 19 bases between them. This CDR3 comprises 16 residues.